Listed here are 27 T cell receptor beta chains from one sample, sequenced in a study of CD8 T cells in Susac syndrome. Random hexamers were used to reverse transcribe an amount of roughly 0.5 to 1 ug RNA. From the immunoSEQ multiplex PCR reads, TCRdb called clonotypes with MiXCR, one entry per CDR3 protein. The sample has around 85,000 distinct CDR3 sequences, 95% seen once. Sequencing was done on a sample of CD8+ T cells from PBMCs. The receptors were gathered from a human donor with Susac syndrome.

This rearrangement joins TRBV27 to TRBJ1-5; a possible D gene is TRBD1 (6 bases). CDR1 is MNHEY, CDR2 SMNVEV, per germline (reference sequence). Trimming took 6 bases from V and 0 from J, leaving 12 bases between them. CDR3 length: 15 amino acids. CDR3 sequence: CASRDRKDSNQPQHF. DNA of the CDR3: TGTGCCAGCAGGGACAGAAAAGATAGCAATCAGCCCCAGCATTTT.

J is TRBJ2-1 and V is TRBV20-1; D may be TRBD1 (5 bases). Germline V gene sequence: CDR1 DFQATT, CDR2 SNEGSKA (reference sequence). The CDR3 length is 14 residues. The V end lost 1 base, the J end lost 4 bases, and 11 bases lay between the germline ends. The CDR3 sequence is CSARGGGDYNEQFF. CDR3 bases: TGCAGTGCTAGAGGGGGCGGAGATTACAATGAGCAGTTCTTC.

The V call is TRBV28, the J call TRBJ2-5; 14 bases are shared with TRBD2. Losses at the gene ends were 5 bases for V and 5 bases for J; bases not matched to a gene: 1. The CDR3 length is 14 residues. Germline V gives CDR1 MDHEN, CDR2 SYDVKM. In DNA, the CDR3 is TGTGCCAGCAGTGGACTAGCGGGAGGCGAGACCCAGTACTTC. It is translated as CASSGLAGGETQYF. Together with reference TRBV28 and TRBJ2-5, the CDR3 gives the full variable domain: DVKVTQSSRYLVKRTGEKVFLECVQDMDHENMFWYRQDPGLGLRLIYFSYDVKMKEKGDIPEGYSVSREKKERFSLILESASTNQTSMYLCASSGLAGGETQYFGPGTRLLVL.

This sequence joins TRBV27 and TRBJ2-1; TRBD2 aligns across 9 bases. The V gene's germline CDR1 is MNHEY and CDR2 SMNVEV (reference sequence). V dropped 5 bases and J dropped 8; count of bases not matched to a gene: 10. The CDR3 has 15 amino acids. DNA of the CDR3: TGTGCCAGCAGTCCCCCTAGCGGGGCTCTCTATGAGCAGTTCTTC. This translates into CASSPPSGALYEQFF.

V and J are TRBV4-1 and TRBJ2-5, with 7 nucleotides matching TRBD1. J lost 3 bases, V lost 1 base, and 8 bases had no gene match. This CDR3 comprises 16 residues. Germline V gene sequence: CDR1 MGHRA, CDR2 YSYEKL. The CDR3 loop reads CASSQAGTGAKETQYF. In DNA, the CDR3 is TGCGCCAGCAGCCAAGCGGGCACAGGGGCGAAAGAGACCCAGTACTTC.

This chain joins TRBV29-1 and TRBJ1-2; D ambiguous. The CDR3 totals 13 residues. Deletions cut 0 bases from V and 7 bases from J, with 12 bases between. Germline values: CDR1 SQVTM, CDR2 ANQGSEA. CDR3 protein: CSVEDYSSFGYTF. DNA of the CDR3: TGCAGCGTTGAAGATTACAGCTCATTTGGCTACACCTTC.

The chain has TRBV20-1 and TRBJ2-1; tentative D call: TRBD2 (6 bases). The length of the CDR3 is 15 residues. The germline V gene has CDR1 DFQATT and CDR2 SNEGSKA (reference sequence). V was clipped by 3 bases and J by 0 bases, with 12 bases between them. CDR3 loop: CSASGAGHSYNEQFF. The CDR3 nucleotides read TGCAGTGCTAGCGGGGCGGGGCACTCCTACAATGAGCAGTTCTTC.

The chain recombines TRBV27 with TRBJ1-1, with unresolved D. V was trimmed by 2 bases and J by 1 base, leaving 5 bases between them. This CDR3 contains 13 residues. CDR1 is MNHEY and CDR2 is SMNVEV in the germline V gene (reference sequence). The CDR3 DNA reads TGTGCCAGCAGTTTACTAACGAACACTGAAGCTTTCTTT. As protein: CASSLLTNTEAFF.

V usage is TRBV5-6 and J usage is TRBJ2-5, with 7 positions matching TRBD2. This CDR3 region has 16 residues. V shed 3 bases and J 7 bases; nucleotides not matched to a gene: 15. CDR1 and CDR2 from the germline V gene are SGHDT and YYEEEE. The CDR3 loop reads CASSSDPGGYAGTQYF. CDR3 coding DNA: TGTGCCAGCAGCTCAGACCCGGGAGGCTATGCGGGGACCCAGTACTTC.

CDR3 loop: CASSELRSNTEAFF. The CDR3 DNA sequence: TGTGCCAGCAGTGAATTGCGGTCGAACACTGAAGCTTTCTTT. The chain has TRBV2 and TRBJ1-1; unclear D gene. This CDR3 spans 14 amino acids. The V end lost 2 bases, the J end lost 1 base, and 8 bases lay between the germline ends. Germline CDR1 is SNHLY and CDR2 is FYNNEI. The whole variable domain, remainder taken from reference TRBV2 and TRBJ1-1, is EPEVTQTPSHQVTQMGQEVILRCVPISNHLYFYWYRQILGQKVEFLVSFYNNEISEKSEIFDDQFSVERPDGSNFTLKIRSTKLEDSAMYFCASSELRSNTEAFFGQGTRLTVV.

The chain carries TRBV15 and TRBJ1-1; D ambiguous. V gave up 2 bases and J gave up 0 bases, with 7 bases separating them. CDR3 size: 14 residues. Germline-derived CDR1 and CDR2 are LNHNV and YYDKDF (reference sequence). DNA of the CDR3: TGTGCCACCAGCAGACCCCAGATGAACACTGAAGCTTTCTTT. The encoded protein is CATSRPQMNTEAFF.

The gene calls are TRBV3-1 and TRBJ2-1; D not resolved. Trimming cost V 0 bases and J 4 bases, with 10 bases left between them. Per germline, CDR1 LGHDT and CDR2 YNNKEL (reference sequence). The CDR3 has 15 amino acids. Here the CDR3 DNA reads TGTGCCAGCAGCCAAGATTTAGCAGCTTACAATGAGCAGTTCTTC. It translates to CASSQDLAAYNEQFF.

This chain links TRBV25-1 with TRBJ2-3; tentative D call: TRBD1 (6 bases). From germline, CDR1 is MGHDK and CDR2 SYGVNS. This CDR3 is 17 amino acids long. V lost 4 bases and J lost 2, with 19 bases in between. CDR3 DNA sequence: TGTGCCAGCAGTGCTAACTATCCCGGGACAACCACAGATACGCAGTATTTT. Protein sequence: CASSANYPGTTTDTQYF.

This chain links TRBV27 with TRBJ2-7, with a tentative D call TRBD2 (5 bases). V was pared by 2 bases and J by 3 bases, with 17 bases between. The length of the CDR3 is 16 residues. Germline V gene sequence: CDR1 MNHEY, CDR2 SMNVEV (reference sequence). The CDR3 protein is CASSLTVGVHRYEQYF. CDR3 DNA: TGTGCCAGCAGTTTAACGGTCGGGGTGCACCGCTACGAGCAGTACTTC.

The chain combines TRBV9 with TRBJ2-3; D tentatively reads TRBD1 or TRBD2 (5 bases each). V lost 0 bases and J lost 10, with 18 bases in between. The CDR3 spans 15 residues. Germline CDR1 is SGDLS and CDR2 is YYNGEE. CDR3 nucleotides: TGTGCCAGCAGCGTAGCGGGATCAGGGTTTTCATCGCAGTATTTT. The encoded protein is CASSVAGSGFSSQYF.

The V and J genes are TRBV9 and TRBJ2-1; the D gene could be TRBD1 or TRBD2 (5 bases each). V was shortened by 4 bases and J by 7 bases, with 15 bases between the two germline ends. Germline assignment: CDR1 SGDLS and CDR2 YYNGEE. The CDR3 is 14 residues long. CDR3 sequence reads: CASSIGDPGNEQFF. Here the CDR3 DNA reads TGTGCCAGCAGCATTGGGGACCCCGGGAATGAGCAGTTCTTC.

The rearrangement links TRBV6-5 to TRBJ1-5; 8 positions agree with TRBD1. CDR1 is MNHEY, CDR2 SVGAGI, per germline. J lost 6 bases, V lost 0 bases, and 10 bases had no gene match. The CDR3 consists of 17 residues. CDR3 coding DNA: TGTGCCAGCAGTTACTCGGCGCCCCAGGGGGCAAGTCAGCCCCAGCATTTT. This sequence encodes CASSYSAPQGASQPQHF.

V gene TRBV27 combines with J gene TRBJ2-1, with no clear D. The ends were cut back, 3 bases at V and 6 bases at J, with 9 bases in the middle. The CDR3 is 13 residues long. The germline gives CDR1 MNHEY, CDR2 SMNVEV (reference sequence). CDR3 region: CASSLSTGNEQFF. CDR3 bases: TGTGCCAGCAGTTTGTCAACGGGCAATGAGCAGTTCTTC.

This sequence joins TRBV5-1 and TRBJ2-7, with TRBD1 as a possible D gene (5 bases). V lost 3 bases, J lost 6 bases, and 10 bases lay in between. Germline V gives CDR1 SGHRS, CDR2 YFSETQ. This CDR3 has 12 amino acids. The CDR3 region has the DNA TGCGCCAGCAGCTCAGGGTCGGGCGAGCAGTACTTC. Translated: CASSSGSGEQYF.

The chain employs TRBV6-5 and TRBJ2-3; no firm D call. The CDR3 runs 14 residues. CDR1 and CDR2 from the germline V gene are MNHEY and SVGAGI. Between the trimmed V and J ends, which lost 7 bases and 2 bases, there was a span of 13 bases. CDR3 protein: CASTRRRDTDTQYF. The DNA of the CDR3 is TGTGCCAGCACCCGAAGGCGAGACACAGATACGCAGTATTTT.

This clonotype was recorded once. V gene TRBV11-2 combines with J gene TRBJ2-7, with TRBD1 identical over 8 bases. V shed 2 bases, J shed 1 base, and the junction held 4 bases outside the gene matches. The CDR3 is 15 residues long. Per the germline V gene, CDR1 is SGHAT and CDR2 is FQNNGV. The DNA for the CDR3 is TGTGCCAGCAGCTTAACCGGGACAGGTTCCTACGAGCAGTACTTC. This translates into CASSLTGTGSYEQYF.

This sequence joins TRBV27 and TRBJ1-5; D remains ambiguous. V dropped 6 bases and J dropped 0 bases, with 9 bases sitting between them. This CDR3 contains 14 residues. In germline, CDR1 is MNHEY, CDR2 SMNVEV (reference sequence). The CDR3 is CASRFGDSNQPQHF. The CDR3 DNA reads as TGTGCCAGCAGATTTGGGGATAGCAATCAGCCCCAGCATTTT.

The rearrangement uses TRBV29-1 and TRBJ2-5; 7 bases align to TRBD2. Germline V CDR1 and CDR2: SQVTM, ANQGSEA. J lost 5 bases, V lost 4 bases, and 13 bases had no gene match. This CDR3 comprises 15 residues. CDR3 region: CSVVLAETLYETQYF. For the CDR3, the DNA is TGCAGCGTTGTTCTAGCGGAGACCCTTTACGAGACCCAGTACTTC.

CDR3 sequence: CSAGPSGRAPETQYF. The CDR3 region has the DNA TGCAGTGCTGGGCCTAGCGGGAGGGCGCCAGAGACCCAGTACTTC. The chain couples TRBV20-1 to TRBJ2-5, with TRBD2 identical over 12 bases. Germline trimming cut 5 bases from V and 4 bases from J; bases unmatched to any gene: 8. The CDR3 loop spans 15 amino acids. CDR1 DFQATT and CDR2 SNEGSKA come from the germline V gene (reference sequence).

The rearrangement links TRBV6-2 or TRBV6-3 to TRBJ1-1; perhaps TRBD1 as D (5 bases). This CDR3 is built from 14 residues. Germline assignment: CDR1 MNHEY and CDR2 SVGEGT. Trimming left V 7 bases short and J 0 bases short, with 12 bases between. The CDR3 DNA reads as TGTGCCAGCAATCACGACAGCATGAACACTGAAGCTTTCTTT. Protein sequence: CASNHDSMNTEAFF.

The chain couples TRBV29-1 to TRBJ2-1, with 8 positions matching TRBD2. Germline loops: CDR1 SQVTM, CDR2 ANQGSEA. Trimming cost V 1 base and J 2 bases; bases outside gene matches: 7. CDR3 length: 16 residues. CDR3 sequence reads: CSVEGAGAVTYNEQFF. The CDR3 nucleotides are TGCAGCGTTGAAGGAGCGGGAGCGGTCACCTACAATGAGCAGTTCTTC.

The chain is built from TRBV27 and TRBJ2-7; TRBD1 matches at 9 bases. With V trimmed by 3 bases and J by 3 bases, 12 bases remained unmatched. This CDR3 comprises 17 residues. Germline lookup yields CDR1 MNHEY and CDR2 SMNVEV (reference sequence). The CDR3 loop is CASSLALPGQGFYEQYF. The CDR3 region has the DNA TGTGCCAGCAGTTTGGCCCTACCGGGACAGGGTTTCTACGAGCAGTACTTC.